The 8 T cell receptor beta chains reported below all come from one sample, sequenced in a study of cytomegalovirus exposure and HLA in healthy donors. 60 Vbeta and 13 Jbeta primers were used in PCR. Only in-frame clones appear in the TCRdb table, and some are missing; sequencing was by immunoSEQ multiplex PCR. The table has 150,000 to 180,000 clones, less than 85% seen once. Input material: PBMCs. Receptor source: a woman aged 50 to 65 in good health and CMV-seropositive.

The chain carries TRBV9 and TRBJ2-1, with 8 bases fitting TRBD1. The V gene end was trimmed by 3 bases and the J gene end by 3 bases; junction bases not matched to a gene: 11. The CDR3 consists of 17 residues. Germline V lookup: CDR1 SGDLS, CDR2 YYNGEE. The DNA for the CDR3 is TGTGCCAGCAGCGGAGAATGGGGGACAGGCCTCTACAATGAGCAGTTCTTC. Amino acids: CASSGEWGTGLYNEQFF.

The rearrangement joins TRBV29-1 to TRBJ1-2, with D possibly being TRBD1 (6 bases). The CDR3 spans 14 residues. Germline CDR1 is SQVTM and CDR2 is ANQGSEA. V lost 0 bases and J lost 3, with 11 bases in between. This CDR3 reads CSVEDRRTDYGYTF. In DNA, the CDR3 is TGCAGCGTTGAAGATAGGAGGACAGACTATGGCTACACCTTC.

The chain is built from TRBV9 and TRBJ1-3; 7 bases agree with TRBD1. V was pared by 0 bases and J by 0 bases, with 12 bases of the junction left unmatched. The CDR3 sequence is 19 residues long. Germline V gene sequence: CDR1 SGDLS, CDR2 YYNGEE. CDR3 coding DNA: TGTGCCAGCAGCGTAGGGTTGGGACAGCGAGAACTCTCTGGAAACACCATATATTTT. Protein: CASSVGLGQRELSGNTIYF.

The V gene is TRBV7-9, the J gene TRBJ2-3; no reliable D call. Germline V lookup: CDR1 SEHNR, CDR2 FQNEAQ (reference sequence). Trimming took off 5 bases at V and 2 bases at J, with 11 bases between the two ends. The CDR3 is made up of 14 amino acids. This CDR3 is CASSELIITDTQYF. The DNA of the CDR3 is TGTGCCAGCAGCGAGTTAATCATCACAGATACGCAGTATTTT.

CDR3 sequence (DNA): TGTGCCACCCTAGGGGACAGTACCTACGAGCAGTACTTC. It encodes CATLGDSTYEQYF. The chain couples TRBV7-9 to TRBJ2-7, with 7 positions matching TRBD1. This CDR3 region has 13 residues. Germline CDR1 and CDR2: SEHNR and FQNEAQ (reference sequence). V shed 10 bases and J 2 bases; nucleotides not matched to a gene: 8.

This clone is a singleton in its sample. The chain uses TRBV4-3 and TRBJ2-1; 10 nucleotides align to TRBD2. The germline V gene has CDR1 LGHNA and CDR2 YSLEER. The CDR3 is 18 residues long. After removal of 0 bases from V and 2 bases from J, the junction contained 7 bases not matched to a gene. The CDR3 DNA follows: TGCGCCAGCAGCCAAGATCGGGCTAGCGGGGGACCCTACAATGAGCAGTTCTTC. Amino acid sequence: CASSQDRASGGPYNEQFF.

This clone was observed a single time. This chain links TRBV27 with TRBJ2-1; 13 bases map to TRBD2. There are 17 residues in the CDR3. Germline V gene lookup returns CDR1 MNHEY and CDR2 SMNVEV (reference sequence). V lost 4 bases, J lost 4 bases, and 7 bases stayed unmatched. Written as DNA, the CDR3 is TGTGCCAGCAGTTCCGCTCGACTAGCGGGGGGTTACAATGAGCAGTTCTTC. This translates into CASSSARLAGGYNEQFF.

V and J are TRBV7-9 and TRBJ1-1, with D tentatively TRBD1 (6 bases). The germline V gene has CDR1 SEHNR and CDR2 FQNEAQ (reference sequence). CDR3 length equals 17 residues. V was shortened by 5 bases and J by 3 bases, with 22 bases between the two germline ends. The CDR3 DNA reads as TGTGCCAGCAGCGATAACCCTCGTACCCCAGGGGACACTGAAGCTTTCTTT. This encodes CASSDNPRTPGDTEAFF.